The clone carrying this TCR beta chain was seen only a few times. The antigen is not known. MiXCR, applied by TCRdb to the 5' RACE reads, yields one record per CDR3 protein. The sample holds around 960,000 distinct CDR3 sequences; roughly an eighth are singletons and the top ten take around 1.5%. Healthy Caucasians alone served as donors. The data belong to a study of identical twins. V lost 0 bases, J lost 6 bases, and 9 bases lay in between. This CDR3 spans 14 amino acids. Germline loops: CDR1 LGHDT, CDR2 YNNKEL (reference sequence). Regarding the study as a whole: Alpha sequences that were out-of-frame and twin-shared showed an excess of low generation probability.

The sample also formed part of further work on yellow fever vaccine responses in identical twins. That paper notes: A vaccine T cell response that seemed partly convergent and partly personalized was reported in twins.

The sequencing input was PBMCs. The chain uses TRBV3-1 and TRBJ2-1; D possibly uses TRBD1 or TRBD2 (5 bases each). The clonotype comes from a woman younger than 35 in good health. CDR3 nucleotide sequence: TGTGCCAGCAGCCAAGAAGGGGAGAGCAATGAGCAGTTCTTC. This codes for CASSQEGESNEQFF.